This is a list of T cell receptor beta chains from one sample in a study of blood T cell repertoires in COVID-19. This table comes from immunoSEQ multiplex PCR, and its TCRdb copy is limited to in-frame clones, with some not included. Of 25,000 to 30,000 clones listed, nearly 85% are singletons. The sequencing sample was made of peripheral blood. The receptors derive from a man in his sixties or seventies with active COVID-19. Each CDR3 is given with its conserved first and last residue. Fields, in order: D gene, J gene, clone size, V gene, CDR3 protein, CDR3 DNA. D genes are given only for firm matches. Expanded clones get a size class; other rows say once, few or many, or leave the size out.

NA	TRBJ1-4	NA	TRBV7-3	CASSPNQAGGGEKLFF	TGTGCCAGCAGCCCCAACCAGGCGGGGGGAGGTGAAAAACTGTTTTTT
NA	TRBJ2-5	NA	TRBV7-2	CASSLVPAGVQETQYF	TGTGCCAGCAGCTTAGTCCCAGCGGGCGTTCAAGAGACCCAGTACTTC
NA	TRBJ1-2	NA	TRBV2	CASSTGYGGYTF	TGTGCCAGCAGTACAGGGTACGGTGGCTACACCTTC
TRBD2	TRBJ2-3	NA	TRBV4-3	CASSRDGSGGKDTQYF	TGCGCCAGCAGCCGAGACGGGAGCGGGGGGAAAGATACGCAGTATTTT
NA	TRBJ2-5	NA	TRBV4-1	CASSIRRLEAQYF	TGCGCCAGCAGCATCCGACGCCTAGAGGCCCAGTACTTC
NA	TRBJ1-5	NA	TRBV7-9	CASSGNGEEGQPQHF	TGTGCCAGCAGCGGAAATGGGGAGGAGGGTCAGCCCCAGCATTTT
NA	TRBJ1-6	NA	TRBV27	CASGDGGFGPGGRPLHF	TGTGCCAGCGGAGACGGGGGATTCGGCCCGGGGGGAAGACCCCTCCACTTT
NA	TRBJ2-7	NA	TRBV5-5	CASTNLNPPFEQYF	TGTGCCAGCACCAACCTAAACCCCCCGTTCGAGCAGTACTTC
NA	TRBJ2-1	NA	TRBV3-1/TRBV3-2	CASSQESYAQGYNEQFF	TGTGCCAGCAGCCAAGAAAGTTACGCACAGGGTTACAATGAGCAGTTCTTC
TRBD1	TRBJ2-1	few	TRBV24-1	CATSVAGGGEQFF	TGTGCCACCAGTGTAGCAGGGGGCGGTGAGCAGTTCTTC
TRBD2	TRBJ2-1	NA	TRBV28	CASSAQLRGGPDEQFF	TGTGCCAGCAGTGCTCAACTGCGGGGGGGCCCCGATGAGCAGTTCTTC
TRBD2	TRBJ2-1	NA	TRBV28	CAPGASGGASEQFF	TGTGCCCCCGGGGCTAGCGGGGGGGCCAGTGAGCAGTTCTTC
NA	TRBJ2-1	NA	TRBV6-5	CASSYVRGTNEQFF	TGTGCCAGCAGTTACGTCCGGGGGACTAATGAGCAGTTCTTC
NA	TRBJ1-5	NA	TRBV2	CASSVGLRGGNQPQHF	TGTGCCAGCAGTGTCGGTCTCAGGGGTGGCAATCAGCCCCAGCATTTT
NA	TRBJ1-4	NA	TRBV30	CAWGRRGTGNEKLFF	TGTGCCTGGGGCCGTCGGGGGACGGGAAATGAAAAACTGTTTTTT
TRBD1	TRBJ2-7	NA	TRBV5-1	CASSSGTGKYEQYF	TGCGCCAGCAGCTCCGGGACAGGTAAATACGAGCAGTACTTC
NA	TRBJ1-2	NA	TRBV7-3	CASSLLQQGNYGYTF	TGTGCCAGCAGCTTACTCCAACAGGGTAACTATGGCTACACCTTC
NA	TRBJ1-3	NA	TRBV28	CASSLLRAGSGNTIYF	TGTGCCAGCAGTTTATTGAGAGCCGGCTCTGGAAACACCATATATTTT
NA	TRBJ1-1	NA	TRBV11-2	CASSPPWGGENTEAFF	TGTGCCAGCAGCCCACCATGGGGAGGGGAAAACACTGAAGCTTTCTTT
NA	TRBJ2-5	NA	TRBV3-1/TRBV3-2	CASSPRPQETQYF	TGTGCCAGCAGCCCCCGTCCCCAAGAGACCCAGTACTTC
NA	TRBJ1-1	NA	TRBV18	CASSPRQANTEAFF	TGTGCCAGCTCACCCCGACAGGCAAACACTGAAGCTTTCTTT
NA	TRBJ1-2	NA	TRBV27	CASSLSGDNGYTF	TGTGCCAGCAGTTTATCAGGGGATAATGGCTACACCTTC
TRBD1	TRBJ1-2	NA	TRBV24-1	CATSDRQGAYGYTF	TGTGCCACCAGTGATCGACAGGGGGCCTATGGCTACACCTTC
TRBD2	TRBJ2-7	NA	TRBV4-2	CASSHVTSGGAYEQYF	TGTGCCAGCAGCCACGTTACTAGCGGGGGGGCCTACGAGCAGTACTTC
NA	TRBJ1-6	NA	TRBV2	CASSDLVFLQGNSPLHF	TGTGCCAGCAGTGACTTGGTTTTCTTACAGGGTAATTCACCCCTCCACTTT
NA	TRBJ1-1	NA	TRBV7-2	CASSPAWRRNTEAFF	TGTGCCAGCAGCCCCGCCTGGCGGAGGAACACTGAAGCTTTCTTT
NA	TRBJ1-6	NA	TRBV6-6	CASSYQGRSMGTLHF	TGTGCCAGCAGTTACCAGGGTCGGAGCATGGGGACCCTCCACTTT
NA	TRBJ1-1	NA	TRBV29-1	CSVEAGAPEAFF	TGCAGCGTTGAGGCTGGGGCCCCCGAAGCTTTCTTT
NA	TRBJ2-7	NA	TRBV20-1	CSASLLEQYF	TGCAGTGCTAGCCTCCTCGAGCAGTACTTC